The 3 T cell receptor beta chains given below trace back to one sample, sequenced in a study of shared clonotypes between healthy human individuals. Profiling relied on immunoSEQ multiplex PCR, and the TCRdb table lists in-frame clones only, not all of them. The sample holds hundreds of thousands of clones; roughly four fifths are singletons and the top ten take about 12%. Sequences were obtained from PBMCs. The receptors stem from a woman in her thirties or forties in good health. Some clones in this sample may be carry-over from other donors' samples.

The chain combines TRBV30 with TRBJ2-1; D assignment may be TRBD1 or TRBD2 (5 bases each). Trimming pared 8 bases from V and 0 bases from J, leaving 14 bases between. Germline loops: CDR1 GTSNPN, CDR2 SVGIG (reference sequence). The CDR3 is made up of 14 amino acids. CDR3 loop: CAITSDSSYNEQFF. The CDR3 DNA sequence: TGTGCCATAACTAGTGACAGCTCCTACAATGAGCAGTTCTTC.

As for this clone: Other DNA sequences in the sample encode the same CDR3. V is TRBV6-5 and J is TRBJ2-7; 9 positions match TRBD2. V trimming: 5 bases; J trimming: 4 bases; junction bases outside the gene matches: 9. This CDR3 has 15 amino acids. Germline V gene sequence: CDR1 MNHEY, CDR2 SVGAGI. The CDR3 region is CASSPAGGLTYEQYF. The DNA for the CDR3 is TGTGCCAGCAGTCCAGCGGGGGGACTGACATACGAGCAGTACTTC.

The chain recombines TRBV28 with TRBJ2-6, with 8 bases lining up with TRBD1. CDR3 length: 19 amino acids. Germline CDR1 and CDR2: MDHEN and SYDVKM. Trimming cost V 3 bases and J 2 bases; bases outside gene matches: 12. The CDR3 DNA sequence: TGTGCCAGCAGTTTTTTGGCCCCAGGACAGGGAGCTGGGGCCAACGTCCTGACTTTC. Protein sequence: CASSFLAPGQGAGANVLTF.